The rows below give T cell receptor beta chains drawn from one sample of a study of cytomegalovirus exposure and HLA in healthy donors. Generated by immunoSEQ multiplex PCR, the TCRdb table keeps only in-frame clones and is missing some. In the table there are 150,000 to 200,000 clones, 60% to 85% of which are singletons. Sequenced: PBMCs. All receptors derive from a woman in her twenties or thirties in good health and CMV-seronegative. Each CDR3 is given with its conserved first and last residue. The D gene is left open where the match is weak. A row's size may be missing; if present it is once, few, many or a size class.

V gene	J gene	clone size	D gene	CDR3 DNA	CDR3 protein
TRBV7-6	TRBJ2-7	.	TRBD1	TGTGCCAGCAGCCCTCAAGCGGACAGGTCGTACGAGCAGTACTTC	CASSPQADRSYEQYF
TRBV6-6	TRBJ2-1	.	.	TGTGCCAGCAGTCGGGACACGTACAATGAGCAGTTCTTC	CASSRDTYNEQFF
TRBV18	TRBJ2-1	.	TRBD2	TGTGCCAGCTCACTATATTACGGACTAGAGAGCGATGAGCAGTTCTTC	CASSLYYGLESDEQFF
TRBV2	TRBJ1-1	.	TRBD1	TGTGCCAGCAGTGATCCAACAGGGGTGAACACTGAAGCTTTCTTT	CASSDPTGVNTEAFF
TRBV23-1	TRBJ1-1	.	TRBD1	TGCGCCAGCAGTCCCAACTGCGACAGGGGTATGAATGAAGCTTTCTTT	CASSPNCDRGMNEAFF
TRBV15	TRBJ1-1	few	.	TGTGCCACCAGCAGAGATGGAGCGGAGAACACTGAAGCTTTCTTT	CATSRDGAENTEAFF
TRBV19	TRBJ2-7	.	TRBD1	TGTGCCAGTGCACCGGGACAGGTCCGCGAGCAGTACTTC	CASAPGQVREQYF
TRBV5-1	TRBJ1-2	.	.	TGCGCCAGCAGCTTGGACGTATCCAGCTATGGCTACACCTTC	CASSLDVSSYGYTF
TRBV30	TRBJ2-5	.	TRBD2	TGTGCCTGGAGTAGACTAGCGGGGGGGGAGACCCAGTACTTC	CAWSRLAGGETQYF
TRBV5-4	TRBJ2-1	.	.	TGTGCCAGCAGCCCGAGAGGCGGATCGAACTACAATGAGCAGTTCTTC	CASSPRGGSNYNEQFF
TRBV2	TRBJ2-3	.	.	TGTGCCAGCAGTGCCGGCGGCAAATCTAGCACAGATACGCAGTATTTT	CASSAGGKSSTDTQYF
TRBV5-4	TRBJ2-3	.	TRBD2	TGTGCCAGCAGCTTTGCCGGGGGGGTAGATACGCAGTATTTT	CASSFAGGVDTQYF
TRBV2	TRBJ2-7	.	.	TGTGCCAGCAGGGACTTTGTTGAGAAGCCCTACGAGCAGTACTTC	CASRDFVEKPYEQYF
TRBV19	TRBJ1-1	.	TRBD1	TGTGCCAGTAATTCGAAACAGGGGGCGGGCGGCACTGAAGCTTTCTTT	CASNSKQGAGGTEAFF
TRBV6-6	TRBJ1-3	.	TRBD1	TGTGCCAGCACTGAGGGGGCTTCAAGAAACACCATATATTTT	CASTEGASRNTIYF
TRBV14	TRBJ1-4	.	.	TGTGCCAGCAGCCCCTCCTTGTTAACTAATGAAAAACTGTTTTTT	CASSPSLLTNEKLFF
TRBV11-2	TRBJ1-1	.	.	TGTGCCAGCAGCTCGCTGAAGGGGTGGTATGGTGAAGCTTTCTTT	CASSSLKGWYGEAFF
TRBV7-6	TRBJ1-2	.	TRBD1	TGTGCCAGCAGCTTAAGGCCCGGACAGGACTATGGCTACACCTTC	CASSLRPGQDYGYTF
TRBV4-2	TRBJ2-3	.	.	TGTGCCAGCAGCCAACAGCGGACTGGATTCACAGATACGCAGTATTTT	CASSQQRTGFTDTQYF
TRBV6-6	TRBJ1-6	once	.	TGTGCCAGCAGATCGCAGGTTTCACCCCTTCACTTT	CASRSQVSPLHF
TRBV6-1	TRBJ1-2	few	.	TGTGCCAGCAGTGAAGTCGGGGGAGGCGGCTACACCTTC	CASSEVGGGGYTF
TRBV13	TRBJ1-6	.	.	TGTGCCAGCAGCGGAACGACAGACGAAATTAATTCACCCCTCCACTTT	CASSGTTDEINSPLHF
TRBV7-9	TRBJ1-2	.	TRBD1	TGTGCCAGCAGCGGACAGGCTACGGACTATGGCTACACCTTC	CASSGQATDYGYTF
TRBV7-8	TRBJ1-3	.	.	TGTGCCAGCAGACGGTACTCTGGAAACACCATATATTTT	CASRRYSGNTIYF
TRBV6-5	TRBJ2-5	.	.	TGTGCCAGCAGTTCCCCGGAGGGATGGGGAGAGACCCAGTACTTC	CASSSPEGWGETQYF
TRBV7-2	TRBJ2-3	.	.	TGTGCCAGCAGCTTACTGGGGGGGCCGGTAGAAGATACGCAGTATTTT	CASSLLGGPVEDTQYF
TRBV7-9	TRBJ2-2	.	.	TGTTCCAGCAGCTTTATGGGGGGGCTGAACACCGGGGAGCTGTTTTTT	CSSSFMGGLNTGELFF
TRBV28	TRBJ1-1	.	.	TGTGCCAGCAGTTTACTTGGGCGGACAGCTGAAGCTTTCTTT	CASSLLGRTAEAFF
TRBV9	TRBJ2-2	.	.	TGTGCCAGCAGCGCCACGATAACTTTCGACACCGGGGAGCTGTTTTTT	CASSATITFDTGELFF
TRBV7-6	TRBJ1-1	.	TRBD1	TGTGCCAGCAGCTTGGGGACAGGCTCGAACACTGAAGCTTTCTTT	CASSLGTGSNTEAFF
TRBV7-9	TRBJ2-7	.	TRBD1	TGTGCCAGCAGCGGACAGGGTTACGAGCAGTACTTC	CASSGQGYEQYF
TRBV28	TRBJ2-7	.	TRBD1	TGTGCCAGCAGTTCCCCCATGGACAGGGGACCCGAGCAGTACTTC	CASSSPMDRGPEQYF
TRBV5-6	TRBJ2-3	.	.	TGTGCGAGCGCGGACGGAGGATCTGGAGATACGCAGTATTTT	CASADGGSGDTQYF
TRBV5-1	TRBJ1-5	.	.	TGCGCCAGCAGCCTACTGGGCGGGGCGCGGCAGCCCCAGCATTTT	CASSLLGGARQPQHF
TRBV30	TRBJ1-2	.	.	TGTGCCTGGACCGACAAGGGGAAAGGCTACACCTTC	CAWTDKGKGYTF
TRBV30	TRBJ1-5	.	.	TGTGCCTGGAAACTCTCCCCGGGGGATCAGCCCCAGCATTTT	CAWKLSPGDQPQHF
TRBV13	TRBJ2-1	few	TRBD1	TGTGCCAGCAGATTAGGACAGGGTTTCAATGAGCAGTTCTTC	CASRLGQGFNEQFF
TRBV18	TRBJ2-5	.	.	TGTGCCAGCTCACAGGCCGTAGGGGGCCAAGAGACCCAGTACTTC	CASSQAVGGQETQYF
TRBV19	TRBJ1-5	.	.	TGTGCCAGTACCATTGGGCCTTACTCCAATCAGCCCCAGCATTTT	CASTIGPYSNQPQHF
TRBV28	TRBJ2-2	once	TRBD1	TGTGCCAGCAGAGGGGGCGCAGGGAACACCGGGGAGCTGTTTTTT	CASRGGAGNTGELFF
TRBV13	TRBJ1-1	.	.	TGTGCCAGCAGCGTCGACAGCTCCTACACTGAAGCTTTCTTT	CASSVDSSYTEAFF
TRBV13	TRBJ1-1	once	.	TGTGCCAGCAGCTTATCAACTGCCATTGGAGCTTTCTTT	CASSLSTAIGAFF
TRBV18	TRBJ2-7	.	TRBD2	TGTGCCAGCTCAACGCTAGCGGGGGTATACGAGCAGTACTTC	CASSTLAGVYEQYF
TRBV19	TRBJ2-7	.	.	TGTGCCAGTAGTATATGGGCAGGCCAAACTTCCTACGAGCAGTACTTC	CASSIWAGQTSYEQYF
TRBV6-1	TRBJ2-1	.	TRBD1	TGTGCCAGCAGTGGTCGGACAGGGCGGTACTACAATGAGCAGTTCTTC	CASSGRTGRYYNEQFF
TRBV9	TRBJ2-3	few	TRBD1	TGTGCCAGCAGCGACTTCCCGGGACAGGGATTCACGGATACGCAGTATTTT	CASSDFPGQGFTDTQYF
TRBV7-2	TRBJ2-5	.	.	TGTGCCAGCAGCTTAGCGGGGCAGGGAGAGACCCAGTACTTC	CASSLAGQGETQYF
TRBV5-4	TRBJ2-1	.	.	TGTGCCAGCAGCTTCGGGGGGCCCTCAGGCAATGAGCAGTTCTTC	CASSFGGPSGNEQFF
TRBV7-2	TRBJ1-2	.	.	TGTGCCAGCAGCTTAGTGTTACGGGATGGCTACACCTTC	CASSLVLRDGYTF
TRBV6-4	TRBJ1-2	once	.	TGTGCCAGCAGTGTACAGGGTTCGGACTATGGCTACACCTTC	CASSVQGSDYGYTF
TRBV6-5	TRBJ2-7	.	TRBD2	TGTGCCAGCAGTTACTCGAATATTGGGCTAGCGGGTGAGCAGTACTTC	CASSYSNIGLAGEQYF
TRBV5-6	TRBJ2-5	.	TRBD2	TGTGCCAGCAGCTTGGCTATTCGGGCGGGGGGCTTCGTAGAGACCCAGTACTTC	CASSLAIRAGGFVETQYF
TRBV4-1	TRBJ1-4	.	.	TGCGCCAGCAGTCCAAGACAGGAACGGGAAAAACTGTTTTTT	CASSPRQEREKLFF